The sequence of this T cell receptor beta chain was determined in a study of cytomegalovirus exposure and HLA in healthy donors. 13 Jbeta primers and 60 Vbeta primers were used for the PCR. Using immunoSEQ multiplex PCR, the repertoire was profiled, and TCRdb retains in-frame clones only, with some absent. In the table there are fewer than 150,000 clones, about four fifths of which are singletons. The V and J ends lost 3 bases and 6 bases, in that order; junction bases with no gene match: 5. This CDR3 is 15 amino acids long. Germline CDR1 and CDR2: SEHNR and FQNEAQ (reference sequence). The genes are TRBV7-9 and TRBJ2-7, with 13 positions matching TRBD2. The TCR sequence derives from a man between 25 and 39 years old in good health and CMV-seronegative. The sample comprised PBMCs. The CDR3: CASSFGTSGATEQYF. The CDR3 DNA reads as TGTGCCAGCAGCTTCGGGACTAGCGGGGCAACCGAGCAGTACTTC.